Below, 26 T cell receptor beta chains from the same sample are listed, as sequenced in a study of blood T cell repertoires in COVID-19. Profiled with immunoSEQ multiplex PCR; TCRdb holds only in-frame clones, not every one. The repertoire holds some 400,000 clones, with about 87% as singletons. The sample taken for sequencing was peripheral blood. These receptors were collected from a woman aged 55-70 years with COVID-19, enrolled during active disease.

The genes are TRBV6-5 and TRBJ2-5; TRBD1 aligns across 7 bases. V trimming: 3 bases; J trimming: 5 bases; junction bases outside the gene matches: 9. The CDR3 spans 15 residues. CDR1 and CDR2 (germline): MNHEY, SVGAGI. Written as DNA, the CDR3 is TGTGCCAGCAGTTATGGAGACAGGGCTAGTGAGACCCAGTACTTC. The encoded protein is CASSYGDRASETQYF.

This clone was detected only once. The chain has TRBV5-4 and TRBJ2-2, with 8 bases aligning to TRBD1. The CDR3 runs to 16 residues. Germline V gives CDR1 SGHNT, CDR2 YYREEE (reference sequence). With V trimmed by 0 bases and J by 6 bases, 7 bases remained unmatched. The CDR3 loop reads CASSLVSGGRSGELFF. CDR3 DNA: TGTGCCAGCAGCTTGGTATCAGGGGGCCGGTCCGGGGAGCTGTTTTTT.

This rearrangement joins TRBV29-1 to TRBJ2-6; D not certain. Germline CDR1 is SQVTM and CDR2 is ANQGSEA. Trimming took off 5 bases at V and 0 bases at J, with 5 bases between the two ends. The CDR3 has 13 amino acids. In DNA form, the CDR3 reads TGCAGCGTTCTAGTCTCTGGGGCCAACGTCCTGACTTTC. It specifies CSVLVSGANVLTF.

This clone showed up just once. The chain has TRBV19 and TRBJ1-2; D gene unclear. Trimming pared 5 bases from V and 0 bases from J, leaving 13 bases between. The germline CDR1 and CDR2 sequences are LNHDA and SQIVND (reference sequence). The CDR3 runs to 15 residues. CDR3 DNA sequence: TGTGCCAGTAGTGTTGCCTTAGTGGCTAACTATGGCTACACCTTC. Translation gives CASSVALVANYGYTF.

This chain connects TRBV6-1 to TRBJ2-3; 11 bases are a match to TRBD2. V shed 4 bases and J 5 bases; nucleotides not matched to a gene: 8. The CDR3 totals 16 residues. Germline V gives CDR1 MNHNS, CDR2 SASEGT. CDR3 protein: CASSVQTSGAGDTQYF. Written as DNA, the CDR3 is TGTGCCAGCAGTGTTCAGACTAGCGGGGCAGGAGATACGCAGTATTTT.

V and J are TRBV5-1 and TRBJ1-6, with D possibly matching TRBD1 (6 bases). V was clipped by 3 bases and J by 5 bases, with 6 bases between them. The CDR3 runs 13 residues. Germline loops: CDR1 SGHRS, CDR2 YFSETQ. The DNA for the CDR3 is TGCGCCAGCAGCTGGGACAATAATTCACCCCTCCACTTT. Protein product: CASSWDNNSPLHF.

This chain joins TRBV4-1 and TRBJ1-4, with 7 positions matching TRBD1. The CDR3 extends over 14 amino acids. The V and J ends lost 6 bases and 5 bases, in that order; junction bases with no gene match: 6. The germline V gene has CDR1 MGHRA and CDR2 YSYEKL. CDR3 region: CASSRTGGNEKLFF. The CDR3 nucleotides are TGCGCCAGCAGTAGGACAGGCGGAAATGAAAAACTGTTTTTT.

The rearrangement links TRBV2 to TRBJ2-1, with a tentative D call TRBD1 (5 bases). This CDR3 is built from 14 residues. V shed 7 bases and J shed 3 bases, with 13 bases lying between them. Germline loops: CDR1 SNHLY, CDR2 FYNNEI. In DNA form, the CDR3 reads TGTGCCAGCATAAGGCAGGGATTCTACAATGAGCAGTTCTTC. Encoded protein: CASIRQGFYNEQFF.

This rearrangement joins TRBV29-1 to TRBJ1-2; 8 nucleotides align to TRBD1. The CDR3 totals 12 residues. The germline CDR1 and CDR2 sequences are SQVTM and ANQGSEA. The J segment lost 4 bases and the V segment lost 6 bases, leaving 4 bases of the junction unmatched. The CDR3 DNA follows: TGCAGCGTGACAGGGGAAGGCTATGGCTACACCTTC. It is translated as CSVTGEGYGYTF.

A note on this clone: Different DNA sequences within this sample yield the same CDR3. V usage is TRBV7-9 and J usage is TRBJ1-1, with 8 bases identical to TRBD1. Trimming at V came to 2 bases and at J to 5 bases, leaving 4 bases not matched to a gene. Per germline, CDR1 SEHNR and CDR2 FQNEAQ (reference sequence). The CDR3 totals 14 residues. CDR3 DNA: TGTGCCAGCAGCTTACAGGGGGCCGGGACTGAAGCTTTCTTT. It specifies CASSLQGAGTEAFF.

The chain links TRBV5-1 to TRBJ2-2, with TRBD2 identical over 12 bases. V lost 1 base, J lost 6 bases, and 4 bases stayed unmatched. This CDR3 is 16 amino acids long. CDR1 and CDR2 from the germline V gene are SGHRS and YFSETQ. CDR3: CASSLFASGGAGELFF. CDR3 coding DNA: TGCGCCAGCAGCTTGTTTGCTAGCGGGGGGGCCGGGGAGCTGTTTTTT.

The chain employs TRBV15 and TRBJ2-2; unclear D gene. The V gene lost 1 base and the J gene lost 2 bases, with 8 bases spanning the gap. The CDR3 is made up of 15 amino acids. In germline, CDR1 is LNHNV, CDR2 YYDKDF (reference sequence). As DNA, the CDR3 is TGTGCCACCAGCAGAGTTGCCTACAACACCGGGGAGCTGTTTTTT. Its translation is CATSRVAYNTGELFF.

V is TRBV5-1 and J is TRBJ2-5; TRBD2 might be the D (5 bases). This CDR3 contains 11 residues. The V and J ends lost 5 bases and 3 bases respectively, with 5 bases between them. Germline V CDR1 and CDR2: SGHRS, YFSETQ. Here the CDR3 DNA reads TGCGCCAGCAGACTAGAAGAGACCCAGTACTTC. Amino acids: CASRLEETQYF.

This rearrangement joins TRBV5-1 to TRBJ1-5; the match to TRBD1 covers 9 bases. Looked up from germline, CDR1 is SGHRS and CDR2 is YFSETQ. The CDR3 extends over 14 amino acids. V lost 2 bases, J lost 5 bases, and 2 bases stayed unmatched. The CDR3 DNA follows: TGCGCCAGCAGCTTTACAGGGGGCGATCAGCCCCAGCATTTT. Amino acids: CASSFTGGDQPQHF.

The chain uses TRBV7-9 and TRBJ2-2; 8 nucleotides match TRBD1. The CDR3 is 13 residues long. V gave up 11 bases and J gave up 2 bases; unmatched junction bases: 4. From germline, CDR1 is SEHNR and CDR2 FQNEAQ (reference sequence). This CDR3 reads CAPGTGNTGELFF. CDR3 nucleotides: TGTGCCCCGGGGACAGGAAACACCGGGGAGCTGTTTTTT.

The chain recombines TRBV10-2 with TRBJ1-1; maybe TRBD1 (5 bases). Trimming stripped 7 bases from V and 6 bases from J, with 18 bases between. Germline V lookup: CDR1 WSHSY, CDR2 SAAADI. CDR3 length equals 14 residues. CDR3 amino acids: CASINGGKEAEAFF. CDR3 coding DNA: TGCGCCAGCATAAACGGGGGAAAGGAGGCTGAAGCTTTCTTT.

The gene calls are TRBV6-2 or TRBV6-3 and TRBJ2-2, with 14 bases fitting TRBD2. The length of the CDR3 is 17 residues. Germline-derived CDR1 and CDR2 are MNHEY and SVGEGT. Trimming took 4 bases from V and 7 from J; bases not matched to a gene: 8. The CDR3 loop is CASSFPTSGGAIGELFF. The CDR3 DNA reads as TGTGCCAGCAGTTTCCCGACTAGCGGGGGGGCAATCGGGGAGCTGTTTTTT.

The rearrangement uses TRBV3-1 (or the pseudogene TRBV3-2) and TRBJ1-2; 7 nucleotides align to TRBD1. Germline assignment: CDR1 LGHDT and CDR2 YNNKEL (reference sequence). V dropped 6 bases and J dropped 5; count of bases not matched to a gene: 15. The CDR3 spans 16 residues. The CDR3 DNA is TGTGCCAGCAGTCCAAGCCAGGGGGAGGCAGGGTATGGCTACACCTTC. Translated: CASSPSQGEAGYGYTF.

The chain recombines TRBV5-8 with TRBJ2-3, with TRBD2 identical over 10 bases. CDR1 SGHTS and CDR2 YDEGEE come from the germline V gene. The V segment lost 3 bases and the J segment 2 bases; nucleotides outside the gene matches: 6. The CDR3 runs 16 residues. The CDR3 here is CASSWERGGVTDTQYF. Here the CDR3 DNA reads TGTGCCAGCAGCTGGGAGCGGGGGGGGGTCACAGATACGCAGTATTTT.

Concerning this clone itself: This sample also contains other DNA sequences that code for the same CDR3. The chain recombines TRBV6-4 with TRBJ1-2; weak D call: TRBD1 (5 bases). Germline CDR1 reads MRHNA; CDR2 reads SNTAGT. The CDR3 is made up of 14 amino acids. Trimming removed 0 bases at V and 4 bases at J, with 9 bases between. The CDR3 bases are TGTGCCAGCAGTGACTCCGGAACAGGCTATGGCTACACCTTC. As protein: CASSDSGTGYGYTF.

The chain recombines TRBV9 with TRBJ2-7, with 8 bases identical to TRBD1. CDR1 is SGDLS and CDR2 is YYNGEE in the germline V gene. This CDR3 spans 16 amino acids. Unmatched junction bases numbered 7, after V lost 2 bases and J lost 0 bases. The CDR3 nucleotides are TGTGCCAGCAGCGTCTCCGGGACAGGCCACTCCTACGAGCAGTACTTC. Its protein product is CASSVSGTGHSYEQYF.

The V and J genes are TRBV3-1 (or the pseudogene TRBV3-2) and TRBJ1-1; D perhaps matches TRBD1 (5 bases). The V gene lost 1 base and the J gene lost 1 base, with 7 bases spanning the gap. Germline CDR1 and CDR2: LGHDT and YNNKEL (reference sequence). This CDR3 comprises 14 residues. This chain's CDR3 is CASSQGGWNTEAFF. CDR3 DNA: TGTGCCAGCAGCCAAGGGGGCTGGAACACTGAAGCTTTCTTT.

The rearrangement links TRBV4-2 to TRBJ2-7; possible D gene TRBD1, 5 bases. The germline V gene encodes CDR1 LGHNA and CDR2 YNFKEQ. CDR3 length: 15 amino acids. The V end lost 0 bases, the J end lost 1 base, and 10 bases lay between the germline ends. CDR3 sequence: CASSQDSGHSYEQYF. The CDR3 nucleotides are TGTGCCAGCAGCCAAGACTCAGGGCATTCCTACGAGCAGTACTTC.

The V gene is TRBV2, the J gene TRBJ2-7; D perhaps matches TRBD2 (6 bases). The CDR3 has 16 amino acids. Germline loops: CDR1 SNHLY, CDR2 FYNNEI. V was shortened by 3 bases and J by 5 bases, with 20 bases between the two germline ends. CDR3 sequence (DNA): TGTGCCAGCAGTGACGCCTTTTCTAGCGAAATGCACGAGCAGTACTTC. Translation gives CASSDAFSSEMHEQYF.

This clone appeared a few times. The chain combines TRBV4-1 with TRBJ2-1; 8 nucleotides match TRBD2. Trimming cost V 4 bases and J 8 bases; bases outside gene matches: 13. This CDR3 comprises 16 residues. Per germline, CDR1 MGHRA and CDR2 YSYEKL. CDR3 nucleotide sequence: TGCGCCAGCAGCCTTCGGGAGACCGGGGGGGCGGATGAGCAGTTCTTC. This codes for CASSLRETGGADEQFF.

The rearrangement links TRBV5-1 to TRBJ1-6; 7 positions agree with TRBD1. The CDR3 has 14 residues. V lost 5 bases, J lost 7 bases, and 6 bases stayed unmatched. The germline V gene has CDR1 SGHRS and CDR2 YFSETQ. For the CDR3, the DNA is TGCGCCAGCAGGAGAGGGGGCGAGAATTCACCCCTCCACTTT. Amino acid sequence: CASRRGGENSPLHF.